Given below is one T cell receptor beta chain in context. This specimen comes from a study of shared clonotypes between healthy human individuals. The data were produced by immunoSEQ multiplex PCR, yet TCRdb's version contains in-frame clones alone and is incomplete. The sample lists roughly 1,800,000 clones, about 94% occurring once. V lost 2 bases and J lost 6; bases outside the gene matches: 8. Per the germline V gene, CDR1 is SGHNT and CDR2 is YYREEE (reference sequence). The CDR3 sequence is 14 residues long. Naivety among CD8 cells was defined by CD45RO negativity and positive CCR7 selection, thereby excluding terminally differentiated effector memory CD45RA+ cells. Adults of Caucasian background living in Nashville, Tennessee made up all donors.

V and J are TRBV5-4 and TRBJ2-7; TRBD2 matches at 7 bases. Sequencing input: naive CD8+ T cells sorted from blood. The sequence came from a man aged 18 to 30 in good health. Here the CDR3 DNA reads TGTGCCAGCAGCTTTGGACTAGAGGGGTCCGAGCAGTACTTC. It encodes CASSFGLEGSEQYF.